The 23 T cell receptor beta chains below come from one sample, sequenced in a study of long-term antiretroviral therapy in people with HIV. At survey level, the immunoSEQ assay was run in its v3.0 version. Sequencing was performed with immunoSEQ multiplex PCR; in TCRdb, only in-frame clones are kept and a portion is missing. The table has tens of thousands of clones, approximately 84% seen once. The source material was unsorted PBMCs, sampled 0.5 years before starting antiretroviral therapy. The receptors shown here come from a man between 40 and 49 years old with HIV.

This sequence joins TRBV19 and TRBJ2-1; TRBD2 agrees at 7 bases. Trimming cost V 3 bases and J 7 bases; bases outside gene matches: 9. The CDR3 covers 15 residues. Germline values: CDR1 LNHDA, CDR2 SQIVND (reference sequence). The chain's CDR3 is CASSMMAGRVNEQFF. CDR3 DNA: TGTGCCAGTAGTATGATGGCAGGGAGGGTTAATGAGCAGTTCTTC.

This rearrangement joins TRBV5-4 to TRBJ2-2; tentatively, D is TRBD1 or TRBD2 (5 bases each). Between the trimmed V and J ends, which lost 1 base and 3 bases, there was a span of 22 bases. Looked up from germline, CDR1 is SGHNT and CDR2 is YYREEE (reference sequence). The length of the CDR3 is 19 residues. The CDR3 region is CASSLSPRPGRRYTGELFF. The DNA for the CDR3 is TGTGCCAGCAGCTTGAGCCCCCGTCCGGGACGTAGGTACACCGGGGAGCTGTTTTTT.

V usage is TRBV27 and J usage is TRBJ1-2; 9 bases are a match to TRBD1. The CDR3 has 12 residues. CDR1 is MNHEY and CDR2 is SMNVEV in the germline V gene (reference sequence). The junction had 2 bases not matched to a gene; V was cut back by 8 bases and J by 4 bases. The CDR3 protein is CASSGQGYGYTF. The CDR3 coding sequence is TGTGCCAGCTCGGGACAGGGCTATGGCTACACCTTC.

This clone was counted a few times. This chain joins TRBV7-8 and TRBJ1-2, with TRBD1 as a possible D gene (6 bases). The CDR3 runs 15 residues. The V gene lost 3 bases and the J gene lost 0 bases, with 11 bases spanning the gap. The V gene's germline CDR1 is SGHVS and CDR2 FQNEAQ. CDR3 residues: CASSLEDSSNYGYTF. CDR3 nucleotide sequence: TGTGCCAGCAGCTTGGAGGACAGTTCTAACTATGGCTACACCTTC. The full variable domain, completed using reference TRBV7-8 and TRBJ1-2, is GAGVSQSPRYKVAKRGQDVALRCDPISGHVSLFWYQQALGQGPEFLTYFQNEAQLDKSGLPSDRFFAERPEGSVSTLKIQRTQQEDSAVYLCASSLEDSSNYGYTFGSGTRLTVV.

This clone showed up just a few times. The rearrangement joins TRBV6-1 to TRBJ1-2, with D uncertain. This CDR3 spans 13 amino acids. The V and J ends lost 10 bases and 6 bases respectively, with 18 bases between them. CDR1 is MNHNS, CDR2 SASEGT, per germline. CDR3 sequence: CAILTEALDGYTF. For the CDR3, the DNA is TGTGCCATTCTAACGGAGGCGCTGGATGGCTACACCTTC.

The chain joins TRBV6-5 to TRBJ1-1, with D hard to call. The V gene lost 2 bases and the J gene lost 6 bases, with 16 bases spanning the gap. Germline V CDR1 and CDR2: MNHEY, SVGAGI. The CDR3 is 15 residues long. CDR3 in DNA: TGTGCCAGCAGTTACGGCAAGTCGGGAGGAGCTGAAGCTTTCTTT. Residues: CASSYGKSGGAEAFF.

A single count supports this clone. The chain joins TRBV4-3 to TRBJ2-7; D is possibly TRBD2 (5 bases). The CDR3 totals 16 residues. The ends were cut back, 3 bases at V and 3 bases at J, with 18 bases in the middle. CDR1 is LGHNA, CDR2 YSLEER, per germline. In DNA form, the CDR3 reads TGCGCCAGCAGCCAGGACTCCCAAACACTGATCTACGAGCAGTACTTC. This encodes CASSQDSQTLIYEQYF.

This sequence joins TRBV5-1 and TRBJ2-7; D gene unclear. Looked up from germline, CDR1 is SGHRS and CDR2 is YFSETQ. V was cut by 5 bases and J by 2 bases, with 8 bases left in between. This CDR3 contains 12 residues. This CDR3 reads CASREQTYEQYF. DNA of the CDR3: TGCGCCAGCAGAGAACAGACCTACGAGCAGTACTTC.

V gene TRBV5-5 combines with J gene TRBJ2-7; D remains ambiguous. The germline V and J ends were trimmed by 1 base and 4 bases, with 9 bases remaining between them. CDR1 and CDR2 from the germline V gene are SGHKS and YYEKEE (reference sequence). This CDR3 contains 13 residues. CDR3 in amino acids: CASSLPNTYEQYF. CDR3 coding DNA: TGTGCCAGCAGCTTGCCTAACACTTACGAGCAGTACTTC.

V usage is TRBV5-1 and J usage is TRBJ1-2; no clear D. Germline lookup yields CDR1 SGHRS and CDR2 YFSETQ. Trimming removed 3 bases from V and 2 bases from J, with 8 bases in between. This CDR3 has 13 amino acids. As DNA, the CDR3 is TGCGCCAGCAGCTCGGACGGAAACTATGGCTACACCTTC. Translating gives CASSSDGNYGYTF.

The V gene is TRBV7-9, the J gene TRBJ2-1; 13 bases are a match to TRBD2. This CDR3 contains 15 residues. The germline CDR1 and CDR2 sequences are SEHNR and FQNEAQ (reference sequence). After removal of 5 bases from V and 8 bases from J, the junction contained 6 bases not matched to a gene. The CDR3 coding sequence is TGTGCCAGCAGCCCGCGACTAGCGGGGGGATATGAGCAGTTCTTC. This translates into CASSPRLAGGYEQFF.

The CDR3 loop reads CASSPQQGLNSYNEQFF. The CDR3 DNA is TGTGCCAGCTCACCTCAACAGGGCCTTAACTCGTACAATGAGCAGTTCTTC. The chain combines TRBV18 with TRBJ2-1, with a possible D match to TRBD1 (6 bases). The V and J ends lost 3 bases and 4 bases respectively, with 19 bases between them. This CDR3 is built from 17 residues. Germline V CDR1 and CDR2: KGHSH, LQKENI.

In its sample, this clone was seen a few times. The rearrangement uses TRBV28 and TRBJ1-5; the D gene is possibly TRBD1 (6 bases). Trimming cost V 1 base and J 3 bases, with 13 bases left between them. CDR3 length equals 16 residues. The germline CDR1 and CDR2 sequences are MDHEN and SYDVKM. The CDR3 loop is CASSLYRVDNNQPQHF. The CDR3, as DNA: TGTGCCAGCAGTTTATACAGGGTCGATAACAATCAGCCCCAGCATTTT.

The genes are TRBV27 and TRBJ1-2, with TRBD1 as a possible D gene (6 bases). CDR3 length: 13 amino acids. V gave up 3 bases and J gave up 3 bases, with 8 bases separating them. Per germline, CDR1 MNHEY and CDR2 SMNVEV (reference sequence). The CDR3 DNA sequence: TGTGCCAGCAGTTTTACAGGGTACTATGGCTACACCTTC. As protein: CASSFTGYYGYTF.

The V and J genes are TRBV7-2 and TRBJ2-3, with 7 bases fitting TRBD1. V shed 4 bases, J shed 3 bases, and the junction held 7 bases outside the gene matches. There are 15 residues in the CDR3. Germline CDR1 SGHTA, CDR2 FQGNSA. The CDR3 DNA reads TGTGCCAGCAGCTCACAGACAGGGTGGACAGATACGCAGTATTTT. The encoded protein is CASSSQTGWTDTQYF.

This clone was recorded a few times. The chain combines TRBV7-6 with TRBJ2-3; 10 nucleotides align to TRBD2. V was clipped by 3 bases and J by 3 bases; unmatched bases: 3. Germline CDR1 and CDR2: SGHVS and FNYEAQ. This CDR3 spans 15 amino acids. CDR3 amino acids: CASSFSSGGTDTQYF. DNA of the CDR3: TGTGCCAGCAGCTTTAGTAGCGGGGGGACAGATACGCAGTATTTT. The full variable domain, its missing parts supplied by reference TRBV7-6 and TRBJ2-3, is GAGVSQSPRYKVTKRGQDVALRCDPISGHVSLYWYRQALGQGPEFLTYFNYEAQQDKSGLPNDRFSAERPEGSISTLTIQRTEQRDSAMYRCASSFSSGGTDTQYFGPGTRLTVL.

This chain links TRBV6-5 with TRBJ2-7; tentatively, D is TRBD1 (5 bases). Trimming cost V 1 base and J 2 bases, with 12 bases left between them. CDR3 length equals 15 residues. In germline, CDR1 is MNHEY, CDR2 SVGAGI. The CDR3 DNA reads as TGTGCCAGCAGTTACTTTTCAGGGCCAGCCTACGAGCAGTACTTC. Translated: CASSYFSGPAYEQYF.

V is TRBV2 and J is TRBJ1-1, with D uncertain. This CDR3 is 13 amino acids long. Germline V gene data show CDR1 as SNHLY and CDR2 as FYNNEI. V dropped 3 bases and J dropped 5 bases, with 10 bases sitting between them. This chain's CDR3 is CASSDSGWTEAFF. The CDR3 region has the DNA TGTGCCAGCAGTGATTCAGGTTGGACTGAAGCTTTCTTT. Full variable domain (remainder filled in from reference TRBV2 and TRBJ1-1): EPEVTQTPSHQVTQMGQEVILRCVPISNHLYFYWYRQILGQKVEFLVSFYNNEISEKSEIFDDQFSVERPDGSNFTLKIRSTKLEDSAMYFCASSDSGWTEAFFGQGTRLTVV.

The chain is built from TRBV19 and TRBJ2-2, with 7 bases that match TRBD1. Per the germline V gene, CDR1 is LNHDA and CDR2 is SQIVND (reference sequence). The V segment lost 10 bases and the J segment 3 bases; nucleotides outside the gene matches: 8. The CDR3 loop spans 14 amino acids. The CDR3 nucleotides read TGTGCCACCCGGAGAGACAGGGACACCGGGGAGCTGTTTTTT. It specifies CATRRDRDTGELFF.

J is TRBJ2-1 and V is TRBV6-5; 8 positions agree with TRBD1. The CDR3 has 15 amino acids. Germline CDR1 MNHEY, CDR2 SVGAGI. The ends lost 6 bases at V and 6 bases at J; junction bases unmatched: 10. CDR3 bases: TGTGCCAGCAGCTTGGACAGGGTATTGGGCAATGAGCAGTTCTTC. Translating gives CASSLDRVLGNEQFF.

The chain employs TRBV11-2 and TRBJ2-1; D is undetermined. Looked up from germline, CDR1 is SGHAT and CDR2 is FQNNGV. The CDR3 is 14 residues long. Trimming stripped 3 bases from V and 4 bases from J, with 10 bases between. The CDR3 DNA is TGTGCCAGCAGCTTTGGACCTGATTACAATGAGCAGTTCTTC. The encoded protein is CASSFGPDYNEQFF.

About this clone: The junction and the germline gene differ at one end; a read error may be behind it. This CDR3 is CASSLKKNCRIF. DNA of the CDR3: TGTGCCAGCAGCCTAAAAAAAAACTGTCGGATCTTT. The chain joins TRBV7-9 to TRBJ1-5, with D uncertain. The CDR3 covers 12 residues. CDR1 is SEHNR and CDR2 is FQNEAQ in the germline V gene (reference sequence).

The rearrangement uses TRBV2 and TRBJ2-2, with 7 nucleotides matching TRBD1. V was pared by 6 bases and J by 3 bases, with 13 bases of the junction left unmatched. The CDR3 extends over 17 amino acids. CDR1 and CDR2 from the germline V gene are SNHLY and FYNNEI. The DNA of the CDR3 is TGTGCCAGCAGCCTCCTGGTGGACAGGAGACACACCGGGGAGCTGTTTTTT. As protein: CASSLLVDRRHTGELFF.